The text below deals with one T cell receptor beta chain. These data belong to a study of cytomegalovirus exposure and HLA in healthy donors. The V gene lost 1 base and the J gene lost 3 bases, with 11 bases spanning the gap. The CDR3 contains 14 residues. Looked up from germline, CDR1 is SGHRS and CDR2 is YFSETQ. The method was immunoSEQ multiplex PCR; TCRdb's version includes in-frame clones alone and lacks a portion of them. Of around 150,000 clones listed, less than 90% are singletons. Input material: PBMCs. This clonotype was sampled from a young man in good health and CMV-seropositive. This rearrangement joins TRBV5-1 to TRBJ2-7; possibly TRBD2 for D (6 bases). The DNA of the CDR3 is TGCGCCAGCAGCTTGATGTCGGGAGTCTACGAGCAGTACTTC. This gives the protein CASSLMSGVYEQYF.